This T cell receptor (beta chain) was captured in a study of T cell responses to AZD1222 COVID-19 vaccine. Measured with immunoSEQ multiplex PCR; TCRdb has only the in-frame clones, and not every one. The sample includes 110,000 or so clones, roughly nine tenths of them seen just once. The germline gives CDR1 MGHDK, CDR2 SYGVNS. With 6 bases clipped from V and 4 bases from J, the junction kept 9 bases outside the gene matches. The CDR3 covers 15 residues. This clone appeared a single time. The sequence derives from an adult who received the AZD1222 COVID-19 vaccine. The chain carries TRBV25-1 and TRBJ2-7; TRBD1 matches 10 bases. The sequencing here drew on peripheral blood, taken 28 days after the second AZD1222 dose. The CDR3 bases are TGTGCCAGCAGCCCAACCGGGACAGGGGTTTACGAGCAGTACTTC. It is translated as CASSPTGTGVYEQYF.